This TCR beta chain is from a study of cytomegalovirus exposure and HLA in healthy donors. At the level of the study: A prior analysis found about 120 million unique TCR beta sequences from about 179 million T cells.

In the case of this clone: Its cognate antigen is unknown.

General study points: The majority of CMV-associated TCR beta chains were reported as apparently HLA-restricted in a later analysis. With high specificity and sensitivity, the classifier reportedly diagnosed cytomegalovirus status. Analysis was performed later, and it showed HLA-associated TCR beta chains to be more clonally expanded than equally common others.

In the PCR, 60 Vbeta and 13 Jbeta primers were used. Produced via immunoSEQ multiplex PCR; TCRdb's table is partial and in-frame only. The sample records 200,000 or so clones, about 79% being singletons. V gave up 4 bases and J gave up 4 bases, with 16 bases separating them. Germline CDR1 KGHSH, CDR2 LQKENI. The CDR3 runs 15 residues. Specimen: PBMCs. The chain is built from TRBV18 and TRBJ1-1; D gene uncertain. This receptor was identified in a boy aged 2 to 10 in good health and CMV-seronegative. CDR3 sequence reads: CASSLTSGTTTEAFF. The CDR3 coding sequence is TGTGCCAGCTCACTAACCTCAGGTACGACCACTGAAGCTTTCTTT.